This is a list of T cell receptor beta chains from one sample in a study of CD8+ T cells in alopecia areata. Clones were read by immunoSEQ multiplex PCR, and TCRdb kept only the in-frame ones, dropping some. This sample carries some 14,000 clones, 58% of them seen once, and the ten largest clones take roughly 3.5%. Sequenced input: CD4+ Tregs sorted from blood. The receptors stem from a human donor with alopecia areata. Both conserved end residues are part of each CDR3. The D gene is left open where the match is weak. Rows give clone size only sometimes, using once, few, many, or a class for an expanded clone.

clone size: few; D gene: NA; J gene: TRBJ2-3; V gene: TRBV7-9; CDR3 protein: CASSLPAASTDTQYF; CDR3 DNA: TGTGCCAGCAGCTTACCAGCAGCTAGCACAGATACGCAGTATTTT
clone size: NA; D gene: NA; J gene: TRBJ2-6; V gene: TRBV5-1; CDR3 protein: CASRRTGANVLTF; CDR3 DNA: TGCGCCAGCAGACGTACCGGGGCCAACGTCCTGACTTTC
clone size: NA; D gene: NA; J gene: TRBJ1-5; V gene: TRBV5-1; CDR3 protein: CASSLGQSNQPQHF; CDR3 DNA: TGCGCCAGCAGCTTGGGACAAAGCAATCAGCCCCAGCATTTT
clone size: NA; D gene: NA; J gene: TRBJ2-5; V gene: TRBV7-3; CDR3 protein: CASSRVETQYF; CDR3 DNA: TGTGCCAGCAGCAGGGTAGAGACCCAGTACTTC
clone size: NA; D gene: TRBD2; J gene: TRBJ2-1; V gene: TRBV4-2; CDR3 protein: CASSQDLVPSGHTAYNEQFF; CDR3 DNA: TGTGCCAGCAGCCAAGATCTGGTGCCTAGCGGTCACACAGCCTACAATGAGCAGTTCTTC
clone size: few; D gene: NA; J gene: TRBJ1-1; V gene: TRBV5-1; CDR3 protein: CASRPLDRNTEAFF; CDR3 DNA: TGCGCCAGCAGACCCTTGGACAGGAACACTGAAGCTTTCTTT
clone size: few; D gene: NA; J gene: TRBJ2-3; V gene: TRBV18; CDR3 protein: CASLTRGDTQYF; CDR3 DNA: TGTGCCAGCCTAACTAGGGGAGATACGCAGTATTTT
clone size: NA; D gene: NA; J gene: TRBJ2-5; V gene: TRBV5-1; CDR3 protein: CASSLAFSETQYF; CDR3 DNA: TGCGCCAGCAGCTTGGCCTTCTCGGAGACCCAGTACTTC
clone size: few; D gene: NA; J gene: TRBJ2-6; V gene: TRBV28; CDR3 protein: CASTPLVVSSGANVLTF; CDR3 DNA: TGTGCCAGCACCCCACTAGTTGTGAGCTCTGGGGCCAACGTCCTGACTTTC
clone size: NA; D gene: TRBD1; J gene: TRBJ2-1; V gene: TRBV9; CDR3 protein: CASSRTGKNNEQFF; CDR3 DNA: TGTGCCAGCAGCAGGACAGGGAAAAACAATGAGCAGTTCTTC
clone size: NA; D gene: NA; J gene: TRBJ2-1; V gene: TRBV10-1; CDR3 protein: CASARETGNNEQFF; CDR3 DNA: TGCGCCAGCGCCCGGGAGACCGGCAACAATGAGCAGTTCTTC
clone size: NA; D gene: NA; J gene: TRBJ2-2; V gene: TRBV5-4; CDR3 protein: CASSSISTTGELFF; CDR3 DNA: TGTGCCAGCAGCTCCATATCAACCACCGGGGAGCTGTTTTTT
clone size: NA; D gene: NA; J gene: TRBJ2-1; V gene: TRBV10-3; CDR3 protein: CAISVTRGEQFF; CDR3 DNA: TGTGCCATCAGTGTCACCCGGGGTGAGCAGTTCTTC
clone size: NA; D gene: NA; J gene: TRBJ1-1; V gene: TRBV7-3; CDR3 protein: CASSLAGVLDTEAFF; CDR3 DNA: TGTGCCAGCAGCCTAGCGGGCGTTTTGGACACTGAAGCTTTCTTT
clone size: NA; D gene: TRBD2; J gene: TRBJ2-4; V gene: TRBV29-1; CDR3 protein: CSVVSVAGGPLTKNIQYF; CDR3 DNA: TGCAGCGTTGTAAGTGTAGCGGGCGGGCCCCTAACCAAAAACATTCAGTACTTC
clone size: medium-sized; D gene: TRBD2; J gene: TRBJ2-1; V gene: TRBV5-1; CDR3 protein: CASSLETSGTIQFF; CDR3 DNA: TGCGCCAGCAGCTTGGAGACTAGCGGTACCATACAGTTCTTC
clone size: NA; D gene: TRBD2; J gene: TRBJ2-4; V gene: TRBV7-9; CDR3 protein: CASSLGLAGDAKNIQYF; CDR3 DNA: TGTGCCAGCAGCTTAGGCCTAGCGGGAGATGCCAAAAACATTCAGTACTTC
clone size: few; D gene: TRBD1; J gene: TRBJ2-7; V gene: TRBV5-1; CDR3 protein: CASSLGTGGYEQYF; CDR3 DNA: TGCGCCAGCAGCTTAGGGACAGGGGGCTACGAGCAGTACTTC
clone size: NA; D gene: TRBD2; J gene: TRBJ2-1; V gene: TRBV4-1; CDR3 protein: CASSQWGLAGGPDNEQFF; CDR3 DNA: TGCGCCAGCAGCCAATGGGGACTAGCGGGAGGGCCGGATAATGAGCAGTTCTTC
clone size: NA; D gene: NA; J gene: TRBJ1-1; V gene: TRBV9; CDR3 protein: CASSGSGTNTEAFF; CDR3 DNA: TGTGCCAGCAGCGGGTCCGGGACAAACACTGAAGCTTTCTTT
clone size: NA; D gene: TRBD2; J gene: TRBJ2-1; V gene: TRBV15; CDR3 protein: CATSRGTGTTNEQFF; CDR3 DNA: TGTGCCACCAGCAGAGGGACCGGGACTACCAATGAGCAGTTCTTC
clone size: NA; D gene: TRBD2; J gene: TRBJ2-7; V gene: TRBV2; CDR3 protein: CASSVSSGRQTYEQYF; CDR3 DNA: TGTGCCAGCAGTGTATCTAGCGGGAGGCAAACCTACGAGCAGTACTTC
clone size: NA; D gene: NA; J gene: TRBJ1-5; V gene: TRBV6-6; CDR3 protein: CASSYPRDYSNQPQHF; CDR3 DNA: TGTGCCAGCAGTTACCCCAGAGATTATAGCAATCAGCCCCAGCATTTT
clone size: few; D gene: NA; J gene: TRBJ1-1; V gene: TRBV2; CDR3 protein: CASSPLNMNTEAFF; CDR3 DNA: TGTGCCAGCAGTCCGTTAAACATGAACACTGAAGCTTTCTTT
clone size: NA; D gene: TRBD1; J gene: TRBJ2-7; V gene: TRBV28; CDR3 protein: CASSTSGTGGVEQYF; CDR3 DNA: TGTGCCAGCAGCACCTCCGGGACAGGGGGTGTCGAGCAGTACTTC
clone size: medium-sized; D gene: TRBD1; J gene: TRBJ1-5; V gene: TRBV19; CDR3 protein: CASSDRGWRPQHF; CDR3 DNA: TGTGCCAGTAGCGACAGGGGGTGGAGGCCCCAGCATTTT
clone size: NA; D gene: TRBD2; J gene: TRBJ2-1; V gene: TRBV5-1; CDR3 protein: CASSFSTRAWASGSRDEQFF; CDR3 DNA: TGCGCCAGCAGCTTCTCTACGAGGGCCTGGGCTAGCGGGAGTCGGGATGAGCAGTTCTTC
clone size: NA; D gene: TRBD1; J gene: TRBJ2-1; V gene: TRBV5-1; CDR3 protein: CASSLGQSSYNEQFF; CDR3 DNA: TGCGCCAGCAGCCTGGGACAGAGCTCCTACAATGAGCAGTTCTTC
clone size: medium-sized; D gene: NA; J gene: TRBJ2-2; V gene: TRBV7-9; CDR3 protein: CASSPSGLLTQKNTGELFF; CDR3 DNA: TGTGCCAGCAGCCCCTCAGGGCTCCTGACCCAAAAAAACACCGGGGAGCTGTTTTTT
clone size: NA; D gene: TRBD1; J gene: TRBJ2-7; V gene: TRBV6-6; CDR3 protein: CASRWDPGQITYEQYF; CDR3 DNA: TGTGCCAGCAGATGGGATCCGGGACAGATAACCTACGAGCAGTACTTC
clone size: NA; D gene: NA; J gene: TRBJ1-5; V gene: TRBV28; CDR3 protein: CASRTVNQPQHF; CDR3 DNA: TGTGCCAGCAGGACAGTGAATCAGCCCCAGCATTTT
clone size: NA; D gene: NA; J gene: TRBJ1-5; V gene: TRBV6-6; CDR3 protein: CASSSYNQPQHF; CDR3 DNA: TGTGCCAGCAGCTCTTACAATCAGCCCCAGCATTTT
clone size: NA; D gene: TRBD2; J gene: TRBJ2-5; V gene: TRBV7-9; CDR3 protein: CASSSPTPGRGETQYF; CDR3 DNA: TGTGCCAGCAGCTCACCTACTCCAGGGAGGGGAGAGACCCAGTACTTC
clone size: NA; D gene: TRBD1; J gene: TRBJ1-4; V gene: TRBV2; CDR3 protein: CASRDTGGGEKLFF; CDR3 DNA: TGTGCCAGCAGGGACACAGGGGGCGGTGAAAAACTGTTTTTT
clone size: few; D gene: NA; J gene: TRBJ1-5; V gene: TRBV5-1; CDR3 protein: CASSLGTRGQPQHF; CDR3 DNA: TGCGCCAGCAGCTTGGGGACCAGAGGGCAGCCCCAGCATTTT
clone size: NA; D gene: NA; J gene: TRBJ2-7; V gene: TRBV29-1; CDR3 protein: CSVSRDNSYEQYF; CDR3 DNA: TGCAGCGTTTCCCGGGACAACTCCTACGAGCAGTACTTC
clone size: NA; D gene: TRBD1; J gene: TRBJ1-4; V gene: TRBV2; CDR3 protein: CASSRTGLDEKLFF; CDR3 DNA: TGTGCCAGCAGTCGGACAGGGTTGGATGAAAAACTGTTTTTT
clone size: NA; D gene: NA; J gene: TRBJ2-7; V gene: TRBV18; CDR3 protein: CASSPSGQTGYEQYF; CDR3 DNA: TGTGCCAGCTCACCATCGGGACAAACAGGCTACGAGCAGTACTTC
clone size: few; D gene: NA; J gene: TRBJ2-1; V gene: TRBV29-1; CDR3 protein: CSVREFTYNEQFF; CDR3 DNA: TGCAGCGTTCGGGAGTTCACCTACAATGAGCAGTTCTTC
clone size: NA; D gene: NA; J gene: TRBJ2-3; V gene: TRBV7-3; CDR3 protein: CASSPGNSGQPSTDTQYF; CDR3 DNA: TGTGCCAGCAGCCCCGGGAATAGCGGCCAGCCGAGCACAGATACGCAGTATTTT
clone size: NA; D gene: NA; J gene: TRBJ2-5; V gene: TRBV18; CDR3 protein: CASSPAPETQYF; CDR3 DNA: TGTGCCAGCTCACCGGCCCCGGAGACCCAGTACTTC
clone size: few; D gene: NA; J gene: TRBJ1-2; V gene: TRBV4-1; CDR3 protein: CASSQDLTTVRGYTF; CDR3 DNA: TGCGCCAGCAGCCAAGATCTTACGACAGTACGTGGCTACACCTTC
clone size: NA; D gene: NA; J gene: TRBJ1-2; V gene: TRBV4-1; CDR3 protein: CASSQSGNYGYTF; CDR3 DNA: TGTGCCAGCAGCCAGTCAGGGAACTATGGCTACACCTTC
clone size: NA; D gene: NA; J gene: TRBJ2-5; V gene: TRBV29-1; CDR3 protein: CSVALRGQETRYF; CDR3 DNA: TGCAGCGTTGCCTTGCGGGGGCAAGAGACCCGGTACTTC
clone size: NA; D gene: NA; J gene: TRBJ2-7; V gene: TRBV18; CDR3 protein: CASSPPPLVHEQYF; CDR3 DNA: TGTGCCAGCTCACCTCCCCCGCTGGTTCACGAGCAGTACTTC
clone size: NA; D gene: NA; J gene: TRBJ1-5; V gene: TRBV28; CDR3 protein: CASSRDRLSWPQHF; CDR3 DNA: TGTGCCAGCAGTCGAGACAGGCTCTCATGGCCCCAGCATTTT
clone size: NA; D gene: NA; J gene: TRBJ2-1; V gene: TRBV5-4; CDR3 protein: CASSLEPKGYNEQFF; CDR3 DNA: TGTGCCAGCAGCTTGGAGCCCAAGGGGTATAATGAGCAGTTCTTC
clone size: NA; D gene: NA; J gene: TRBJ2-2; V gene: TRBV6-1; CDR3 protein: CASSDLGTGELFF; CDR3 DNA: TGTGCCAGCAGTGATTTGGGCACCGGGGAGCTGTTTTTT
clone size: NA; D gene: NA; J gene: TRBJ1-2; V gene: TRBV14; CDR3 protein: CASSQDWGGHGYTF; CDR3 DNA: TGTGCCAGCAGCCAAGATTGGGGGGGCCATGGCTACACCTTC
clone size: NA; D gene: TRBD2; J gene: TRBJ2-1; V gene: TRBV5-1; CDR3 protein: CASSLEGGRSYNEQFF; CDR3 DNA: TGCGCCAGCAGCTTAGAGGGAGGGAGGTCCTACAATGAGCAGTTCTTC
clone size: NA; D gene: NA; J gene: TRBJ2-7; V gene: TRBV5-4; CDR3 protein: CASSLDPGGEQYF; CDR3 DNA: TGTGCCAGCAGCTTGGACCCAGGAGGCGAGCAGTACTTC
clone size: NA; D gene: NA; J gene: TRBJ2-7; V gene: TRBV7-8; CDR3 protein: CASSPGLSYEQYF; CDR3 DNA: TGTGCCAGCAGCCCCGGCCTCTCCTACGAGCAGTACTTC
clone size: few; D gene: NA; J gene: TRBJ2-7; V gene: TRBV5-1; CDR3 protein: CASSLNAYEQYF; CDR3 DNA: TGCGCCAGCAGCTTGAACGCCTACGAGCAGTACTTC
clone size: NA; D gene: NA; J gene: TRBJ2-7; V gene: TRBV6-1; CDR3 protein: CASARGQFYEQYF; CDR3 DNA: TGTGCCAGCGCCCGAGGACAGTTTTACGAGCAGTACTTC
clone size: NA; D gene: NA; J gene: TRBJ1-2; V gene: TRBV9; CDR3 protein: CASSVLPGEGYTF; CDR3 DNA: TGTGCCAGCAGCGTCTTACCGGGGGAAGGCTACACCTTC
clone size: NA; D gene: NA; J gene: TRBJ2-6; V gene: TRBV6-1; CDR3 protein: CASSDLGANVLTF; CDR3 DNA: TGTGCCAGCAGTGATCTTGGGGCCAACGTCCTGACTTTC
clone size: few; D gene: TRBD2; J gene: TRBJ2-1; V gene: TRBV28; CDR3 protein: CASDGRGNEQFF; CDR3 DNA: TGTGCCAGCGACGGGAGGGGCAATGAGCAGTTCTTC
clone size: NA; D gene: NA; J gene: TRBJ2-1; V gene: TRBV5-1; CDR3 protein: CASSLSTPRRYNEQFF; CDR3 DNA: TGCGCCAGCAGCTTGAGCACACCAAGGAGGTACAATGAGCAGTTCTTC
clone size: NA; D gene: NA; J gene: TRBJ1-5; V gene: TRBV7-8; CDR3 protein: CASSLYGNQPQHF; CDR3 DNA: TGTGCCAGCAGCTTATACGGCAATCAGCCCCAGCATTTT